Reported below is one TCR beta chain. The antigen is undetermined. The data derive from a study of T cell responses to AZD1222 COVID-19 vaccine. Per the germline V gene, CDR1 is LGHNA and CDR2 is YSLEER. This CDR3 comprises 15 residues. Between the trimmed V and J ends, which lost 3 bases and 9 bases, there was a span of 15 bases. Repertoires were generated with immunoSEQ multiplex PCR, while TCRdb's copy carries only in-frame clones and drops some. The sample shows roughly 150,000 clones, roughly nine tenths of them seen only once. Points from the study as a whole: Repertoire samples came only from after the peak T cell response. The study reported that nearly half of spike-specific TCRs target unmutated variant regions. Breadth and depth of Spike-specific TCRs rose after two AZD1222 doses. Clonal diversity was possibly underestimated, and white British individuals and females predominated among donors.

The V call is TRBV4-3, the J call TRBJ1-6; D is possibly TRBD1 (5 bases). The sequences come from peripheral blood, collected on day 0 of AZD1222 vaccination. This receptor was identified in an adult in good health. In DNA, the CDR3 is TGCGCCAGCAGCCACCGTCGGGGCCTGGGTTCACCCCTCCACTTT. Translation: CASSHRRGLGSPLHF.